This TCR beta chain derives from a study of T cells in localized non-small cell lung cancer. This table comes from immunoSEQ multiplex PCR, and its TCRdb copy is limited to in-frame clones, with some not included. This table holds about 53,000 clones, around 80% found once. This CDR3 comprises 17 residues. Germline V gene lookup returns CDR1 LNHDA and CDR2 SQIVND (reference sequence). J was trimmed by 2 bases and V by 1 base; bases with no gene match: 7. The sample here was peripheral blood mononuclear cells, taken before any cancer treatment. This clonotype was sampled from a man between 40 and 69 years old with stage III lung adenocarcinoma. The chain joins TRBV19 to TRBJ2-1; 8 nucleotides line up with TRBD2. The CDR3 reads CASSIGVSGIPYNEQFF. CDR3 DNA: TGTGCCAGTAGTATAGGAGTTAGCGGGATTCCCTACAATGAGCAGTTCTTC.